This T cell receptor (beta chain) appears in the sequencing data of a study of patients and donors after allogeneic stem cell transplantation. Germline V gene sequence: CDR1 LGHNA, CDR2 YSLEER. This CDR3 region has 16 residues. Trimming shortened V by 9 bases and J by 8 bases, and 23 bases separated the two germline ends. One entry per CDR3 protein, called by TCRdb with MiXCR from the RT-PCR reads. The sample carries about 110,000 distinct CDR3 sequences, around 33% recorded once. Sample: blood, either unsorted or a sorted T cell fraction (not recorded which). V usage is TRBV4-3 and J usage is TRBJ1-6; D unresolved. The sequence came from a human donor who was either an allogeneic HSCT recipient or a stem cell or donor lymphocyte infusion donor (not recorded which). It is not recorded whose cells these are; they may come from a transplant donor. The CDR3 here is CASGTGIQRYDSPLHF. The CDR3 DNA follows: TGCGCCAGTGGAACGGGTATTCAACGTTATGATTCACCCCTCCACTTT.